This T cell receptor (beta chain) was sequenced in a study of control samples from healthy donors and cancer patients. The data were produced by immunoSEQ multiplex PCR, yet TCRdb's version contains in-frame clones alone and is incomplete. The sample carries over 100,000 clones, more than 90% recorded once. CDR1 LNHDA and CDR2 SQIVND come from the germline V gene (reference sequence). Trimming removed 5 bases from V and 6 bases from J; junction bases left unmatched: 12. The CDR3 totals 15 residues. This clone was seen only once. This TCR was sampled from a man aged 18 to 29 in good health. Sequenced input: blood. The genes are TRBV19 and TRBJ1-2; 7 bases line up with TRBD1. Here the CDR3 DNA reads TGTGCCAGTAGTCCTCGACAGGGCTATTTGGATGGCTACACCTTC. Protein product: CASSPRQGYLDGYTF.